These 11 T cell receptor beta chains share one sample of origin, sequenced in a study of CD8+ T cells in alopecia areata. RNA extraction and reverse transcription yielded cDNA as sequencing template. The assay was immunoSEQ multiplex PCR, and TCRdb's table has in-frame clones only and misses some. Counted here are roughly 250,000 clones, roughly two thirds occurring once; the ten biggest clones make up 1% to 1.5%. The sample consisted of CD4+ T cells sorted from blood, taken at week 0. The source of these receptors is a human donor with alopecia areata.

This clone turned up a few times. This chain joins TRBV14 and TRBJ2-5, with D possibly being TRBD1 (5 bases). The CDR3 is made up of 15 amino acids. Trimming removed 2 bases at V and 7 bases at J, with 17 bases between. Germline V gene data show CDR1 as SGHDN and CDR2 as FVKESK. DNA for the CDR3: TGTGCCAGCAGCCAAATCACAGGACCTCGTGGGACCCAGTACTTC. Amino acids: CASSQITGPRGTQYF.

This clone appeared once. The chain has TRBV6-6 and TRBJ2-7; 9 bases agree with TRBD1. V dropped 5 bases and J dropped 4; count of bases not matched to a gene: 3. Germline CDR1 and CDR2: MNHNY and SVGAGI (reference sequence). The CDR3 extends over 13 amino acids. The CDR3 sequence: CASSATGGYEQYF. Written as DNA, the CDR3 is TGTGCCAGCAGTGCGACAGGGGGGTACGAGCAGTACTTC.

The chain uses TRBV9 and TRBJ2-5, with D hard to call. CDR3 size: 11 residues. V was pared by 7 bases and J by 1 base, with 5 bases between. Germline V lookup: CDR1 SGDLS, CDR2 YYNGEE. The CDR3 region is CASGTQETQYF. For the CDR3, the DNA is TGTGCCAGCGGCACCCAAGAGACCCAGTACTTC.

The chain combines TRBV18 with TRBJ2-7; D call uncertain. CDR1 KGHSH and CDR2 LQKENI come from the germline V gene. Between the trimmed V and J ends, which lost 4 bases and 3 bases, there was a span of 10 bases. The CDR3 runs to 13 residues. CDR3 in amino acids: CASSLGSLYEQYF. CDR3 in DNA: TGTGCCAGCTCACTAGGCAGCCTCTACGAGCAGTACTTC.

V gene TRBV14 combines with J gene TRBJ1-2; D not resolved. V was clipped by 3 bases and J by 8 bases, with 13 bases between them. CDR3 length equals 13 residues. Germline CDR1 reads SGHDN; CDR2 reads FVKESK. CDR3 sequence: CASSQVFRHGYTF. The CDR3 nucleotides are TGTGCCAGCAGCCAGGTTTTCCGGCACGGCTACACCTTC.

In this sample, this clone turned up a few times. This chain uses TRBV7-2 with TRBJ2-1; 8 nucleotides align to TRBD1. Germline assignment: CDR1 SGHTA and CDR2 FQGNSA. V dropped 3 bases and J dropped 7; count of bases not matched to a gene: 11. This CDR3 spans 16 amino acids. CDR3 sequence (DNA): TGTGCCAGCAGCTTTCTAGGACAGGGACGGAAGAATGAGCAGTTCTTC. It is translated as CASSFLGQGRKNEQFF.

This clone was detected only once. The rearrangement joins TRBV20-1 to TRBJ2-3, with D unresolved. This CDR3 comprises 10 residues. The V gene's germline CDR1 is DFQATT and CDR2 SNEGSKA (reference sequence). V lost 3 bases, J lost 8 bases, and 6 bases lay in between. The CDR3: CSASVVTQYF. The CDR3 DNA sequence: TGCAGTGCTAGTGTAGTTACGCAGTATTTT.

This clone has only a few counts. The genes are TRBV29-1 and TRBJ1-1; TRBD1 aligns across 9 bases. CDR3 length: 13 residues. Germline V lookup: CDR1 SQVTM, CDR2 ANQGSEA. The junction had 8 bases not matched to a gene; V was cut back by 8 bases and J by 4 bases. The CDR3 DNA sequence: TGCAGCCCCTCAGAGACAGGGGGCACTGAAGCTTTCTTT. Encoded protein: CSPSETGGTEAFF. Full variable domain (remainder filled in from reference TRBV29-1 and TRBJ1-1): SAVISQKPSRDICQRGTSLTIQCQVDSQVTMMFWYRQQPGQSLTLIATANQGSEATYESGFVIDKFPISRPNLTFSTLTVSNMSPEDSSIYLCSPSETGGTEAFFGQGTRLTVV.

This chain uses TRBV29-1 with TRBJ2-5; TRBD1 matches at 9 bases. Germline V gene lookup returns CDR1 SQVTM and CDR2 ANQGSEA. The CDR3 runs to 14 residues. The J segment lost 5 bases and the V segment lost 0 bases, leaving 4 bases of the junction unmatched. For the CDR3, the DNA is TGCAGCGTTGAAGACACAGGGGGCGTTGAGACCCAGTACTTC. This sequence encodes CSVEDTGGVETQYF. Looking up the rest from reference TRBV29-1 and TRBJ2-5 gives the full variable domain: SAVISQKPSRDICQRGTSLTIQCQVDSQVTMMFWYRQQPGQSLTLIATANQGSEATYESGFVIDKFPISRPNLTFSTLTVSNMSPEDSSIYLCSVEDTGGVETQYFGPGTRLLVL.

As for this clone: The same CDR3 arises from other DNA sequences in this sample as well. The V gene is TRBV29-1, the J gene TRBJ2-7; 9 nucleotides align to TRBD1. This CDR3 spans 12 amino acids. Germline V gives CDR1 SQVTM, CDR2 ANQGSEA. Trimming took 6 bases from V and 2 from J; bases not matched to a gene: 2. CDR3 loop: CSVRDRAYEQYF. CDR3 nucleotide sequence: TGCAGCGTCCGGGACAGGGCCTACGAGCAGTACTTC.

The chain links TRBV25-1 to TRBJ2-2; a possible D gene is TRBD1 (6 bases). V was shortened by 7 bases and J by 1 base, with 7 bases between the two germline ends. This CDR3 is built from 13 residues. The germline V gene encodes CDR1 MGHDK and CDR2 SYGVNS. The CDR3 DNA reads as TGTGCCAGCAACAGGGAGAACACCGGGGAGCTGTTTTTT. Amino acid sequence: CASNRENTGELFF.